This TCR beta chain was found in a study of blood T cell repertoires in COVID-19. Germline CDR1 and CDR2: SGHRS and YFSETQ. V was pared by 4 bases and J by 1 base, with 4 bases of the junction left unmatched. This CDR3 region has 14 residues. Profiled with immunoSEQ multiplex PCR; TCRdb holds only in-frame clones, not every one. The sample yields 200,000 to 300,000 clones, around 89% seen once. Individuals drawn from 24 US areas were roughly 18 to 100 years old. The sequenced material came from PBMCs or T cells enriched from blood (not recorded which). This receptor was obtained from a woman aged 40 to 49 with acute COVID-19. V gene TRBV5-1 combines with J gene TRBJ1-2; 7 bases are a match to TRBD1. The CDR3 loop reads CASSPGGLNYGYTF. The CDR3 DNA is TGCGCCAGCAGCCCAGGGGGGCTTAACTATGGCTACACCTTC. The complete variable domain, with remaining parts taken from reference TRBV5-1 and TRBJ1-2, reads KAGVTQTPRYLIKTRGQQVTLSCSPISGHRSVSWYQQTPGQGLQFLFEYFSETQRNKGNFPGRFSGRQFSNSRSEMNVSTLELGDSALYLCASSPGGLNYGYTFGSGTRLTVV.